This T cell receptor beta chain appears in the sequencing data of a study of glioma-infiltrating T cells after dendritic cell vaccination. Up to about 2 ug genomic DNA was used for TCRB CDR3 amplification. Data came from immunoSEQ multiplex PCR; TCRdb stores just in-frame clones and leaves some out. The data contain more than 55,000 clones, over 65% of them singletons. Trimming shortened V by 4 bases and J by 8 bases, and 12 bases separated the two germline ends. The CDR3 is made up of 13 amino acids. CDR1 and CDR2 from the germline V gene are SGHTA and FQGNSA. Described time point: after dendritic cell vaccination, including at tumor progression/relapse.

V and J are TRBV7-2 and TRBJ2-1; D might be TRBD1 (5 bases). This specimen consisted of blood, obtained after dendritic cell vaccination. The clonotype was recovered from a human donor with glioblastoma. The CDR3 sequence is CASSWGPPDEQFF. The CDR3 region has the DNA TGTGCCAGCAGCTGGGGCCCCCCCGATGAGCAGTTCTTC.